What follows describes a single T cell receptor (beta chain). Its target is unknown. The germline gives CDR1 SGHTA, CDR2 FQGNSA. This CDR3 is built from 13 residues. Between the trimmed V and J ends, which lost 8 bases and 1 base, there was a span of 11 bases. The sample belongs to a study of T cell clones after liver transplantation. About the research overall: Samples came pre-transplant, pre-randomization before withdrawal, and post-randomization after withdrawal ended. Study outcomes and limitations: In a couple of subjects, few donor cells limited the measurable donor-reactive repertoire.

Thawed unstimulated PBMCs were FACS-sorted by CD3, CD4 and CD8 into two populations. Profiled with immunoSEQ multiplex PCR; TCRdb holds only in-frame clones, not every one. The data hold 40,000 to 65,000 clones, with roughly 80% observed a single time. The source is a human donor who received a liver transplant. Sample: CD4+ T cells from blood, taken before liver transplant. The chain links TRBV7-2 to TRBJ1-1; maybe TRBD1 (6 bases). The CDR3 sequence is CASLPGQNTEAFF. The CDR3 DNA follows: TGTGCCAGCTTACCGGGACAGAACACTGAAGCTTTCTTT.